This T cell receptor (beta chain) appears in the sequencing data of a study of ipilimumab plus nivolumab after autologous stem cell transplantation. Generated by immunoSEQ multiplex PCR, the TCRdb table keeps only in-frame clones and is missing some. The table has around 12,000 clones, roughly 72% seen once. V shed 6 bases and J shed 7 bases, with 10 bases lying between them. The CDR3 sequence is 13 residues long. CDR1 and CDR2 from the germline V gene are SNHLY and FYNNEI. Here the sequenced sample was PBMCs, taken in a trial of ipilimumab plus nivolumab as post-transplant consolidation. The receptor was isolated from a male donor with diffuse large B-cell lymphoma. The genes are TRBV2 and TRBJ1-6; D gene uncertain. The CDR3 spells CASRILPNSPLHF. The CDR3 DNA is TGTGCCAGCAGAATTCTCCCAAATTCACCCCTCCACTTT. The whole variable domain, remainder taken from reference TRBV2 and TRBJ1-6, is EPEVTQTPSHQVTQMGQEVILRCVPISNHLYFYWYRQILGQKVEFLVSFYNNEISEKSEIFDDQFSVERPDGSNFTLKIRSTKLEDSAMYFCASRILPNSPLHFGNGTRLTVT.